The 26 T cell receptor beta chains reported below all come from one sample, sequenced in a study of CD8 T cells in Susac syndrome. Random hexamers were used to reverse transcribe 0.5 to 1 ug of RNA. Via MiXCR, TCRdb re-called the immunoSEQ multiplex PCR reads, giving one row per CDR3 protein. Of roughly 200,000 distinct CDR3 sequences in the sample, approximately 96% were seen once. Sequenced input: CD4+ T cells from PBMCs. The receptor source for this set is a human donor with multiple sclerosis.

The V call is TRBV3-1, the J call TRBJ2-6, with TRBD2 matching 8 bases. Trimming removed 1 base from V and 2 bases from J; junction bases left unmatched: 1. This CDR3 has 16 amino acids. CDR1 is LGHDT and CDR2 is YNNKEL in the germline V gene (reference sequence). The CDR3 reads CASSQVSGAGANVLTF. CDR3 sequence (DNA): TGTGCCAGCAGCCAAGTTAGCGGGGCTGGGGCCAACGTCCTGACTTTC.

The genes are TRBV11-2 and TRBJ2-7, with 8 bases fitting TRBD2. The CDR3 has 16 residues. Germline V gene sequence: CDR1 SGHAT, CDR2 FQNNGV. Trimming took 5 bases from V and 7 from J; bases not matched to a gene: 16. CDR3 sequence: CASSAESLRGVGEQYF. CDR3 bases: TGTGCCAGCAGCGCCGAGAGTTTGCGGGGGGTCGGGGAGCAGTACTTC.

The J gene is TRBJ1-5, the V gene TRBV6-1; 7 bases map to TRBD1. V trimming: 8 bases; J trimming: 1 base; junction bases outside the gene matches: 2. Germline V gene lookup returns CDR1 MNHNS and CDR2 SASEGT. This CDR3 has 13 residues. The CDR3 loop is CASETGSNQPQHF. The CDR3 nucleotides are TGTGCCAGCGAGACAGGGAGCAATCAGCCCCAGCATTTT.

The chain is built from TRBV30 and TRBJ1-1; D unclear. CDR3 size: 13 residues. Between the trimmed V and J ends, which lost 2 bases and 1 base, there was a span of 8 bases. Germline CDR1 is GTSNPN and CDR2 is SVGIG (reference sequence). CDR3: CAWSWAQNTEAFF. In DNA, the CDR3 is TGTGCCTGGAGTTGGGCCCAGAACACTGAAGCTTTCTTT.

The chain uses TRBV6-5 and TRBJ1-6; D unresolved. The CDR3 loop spans 13 amino acids. CDR1 MNHEY and CDR2 SVGAGI come from the germline V gene. Trimming shortened V by 0 bases and J by 10 bases, and 7 bases separated the two germline ends. The CDR3 region is CASSYSPRSPLHF. CDR3 DNA: TGTGCCAGCAGTTACTCGCCGCGGTCACCCCTCCACTTT.

A single count supports this clonotype. The V gene is TRBV12-3 or TRBV12-4, the J gene TRBJ1-5; no reliable D call. Trimming stripped 5 bases from V and 2 bases from J, with 7 bases between. This CDR3 spans 13 amino acids. The CDR3 nucleotides read TGTGCCAGCAGTCCCGTGGGCAATCAGCCCCAGCATTTT. Its translation: CASSPVGNQPQHF.

This rearrangement joins TRBV4-3 to TRBJ1-2; possibly TRBD1 for D (5 bases). The CDR3 is made up of 15 amino acids. CDR1 and CDR2 from the germline V gene are LGHNA and YSLEER. Trimming removed 1 base from V and 2 bases from J, with 11 bases in between. The CDR3 loop reads CASSQAGLTNYGYTF. The CDR3 nucleotides are TGCGCCAGCAGCCAAGCAGGGTTGACCAACTATGGCTACACCTTC.

The chain is built from TRBV3-1 and TRBJ2-6; 8 bases fit TRBD2. The CDR3 extends over 16 amino acids. Germline values: CDR1 LGHDT, CDR2 YNNKEL (reference sequence). V shed 10 bases, J shed 1 base, and the junction held 9 bases outside the gene matches. The CDR3 loop reads CATHRGGRSGANVLTF. The CDR3 region has the DNA TGTGCCACCCACCGGGGGGGCCGATCTGGGGCCAACGTCCTGACTTTC.

V gene TRBV12-3 or TRBV12-4 combines with J gene TRBJ1-2; D is perhaps TRBD1 (5 bases). V gave up 3 bases and J gave up 3 bases, with 8 bases separating them. The CDR3 totals 13 residues. The CDR3 spells CASSLGGYYGYTF. CDR3 DNA: TGTGCCAGCAGTTTGGGGGGGTACTATGGCTACACCTTC.

The chain is built from TRBV5-1 and TRBJ1-3; TRBD1 agrees at 8 bases. There are 13 residues in the CDR3. The germline V gene has CDR1 SGHRS and CDR2 YFSETQ. J lost 7 bases, V lost 6 bases, and 6 bases had no gene match. This CDR3 is CASKETGVNTIYF. The CDR3 DNA reads as TGCGCCAGCAAAGAGACAGGGGTTAACACCATATATTTT.

The rearrangement joins TRBV4-3 to TRBJ2-1, with TRBD1 as a possible D gene (5 bases). The CDR3 length is 14 residues. Between the trimmed V and J ends, which lost 0 bases and 8 bases, there was a span of 11 bases. Germline CDR1 reads LGHNA; CDR2 reads YSLEER. CDR3 region: CASSQDGALDEQFF. The DNA for the CDR3 is TGCGCCAGCAGCCAAGATGGGGCTTTGGATGAGCAGTTCTTC.

The chain carries TRBV15 and TRBJ2-3; weak D call: TRBD1 (6 bases). The V and J ends lost 4 bases and 2 bases respectively, with 10 bases between them. The germline CDR1 and CDR2 sequences are LNHNV and YYDKDF (reference sequence). The CDR3 has 14 amino acids. The CDR3 spells CATSKDSFTDTQYF. CDR3 sequence (DNA): TGTGCCACCAGCAAGGACAGCTTCACAGATACGCAGTATTTT.

The chain links TRBV7-2 to TRBJ2-1; D tentatively fits TRBD1 or TRBD2 (6 bases each). V lost 2 bases to trimming and J lost 4 bases, with 9 bases between them. Per the germline V gene, CDR1 is SGHTA and CDR2 is FQGNSA. CDR3 length: 14 residues. Here the CDR3 DNA reads TGTGCCAGCAGCTTACCGGGGGCTTACAATGAGCAGTTCTTC. It yields the protein CASSLPGAYNEQFF.

The chain is built from TRBV20-1 and TRBJ2-5; D is possibly TRBD2 (5 bases). Looked up from germline, CDR1 is DFQATT and CDR2 is SNEGSKA (reference sequence). V was pared by 6 bases and J by 3 bases, with 20 bases between. The CDR3 loop spans 15 amino acids. CDR3 sequence reads: CSATRRRAEKETQYF. Here the CDR3 DNA reads TGCAGTGCGACCCGGAGGCGGGCTGAAAAAGAGACCCAGTACTTC.

The rearrangement joins TRBV5-1 to TRBJ2-5, with D possibly TRBD2 on 5 matching bases. Trimming cost V 4 bases and J 1 base, with 8 bases left between them. The germline CDR1 and CDR2 sequences are SGHRS and YFSETQ. This CDR3 has 13 residues. The CDR3 DNA reads as TGCGCCAGCAGCCAACTAGTCCAAGAGACCCAGTACTTC. Translation: CASSQLVQETQYF.

This sequence joins TRBV6-5 and TRBJ2-3, with D perhaps matching TRBD2 (5 bases). Between the trimmed V and J ends, which lost 5 bases and 6 bases, there was a span of 9 bases. Germline CDR1 MNHEY, CDR2 SVGAGI. The CDR3 has 12 residues. For the CDR3, the DNA is TGTGCCAGCAGTCCGGACTTGGATACGCAGTATTTT. Translating gives CASSPDLDTQYF.

This chain uses TRBV20-1 with TRBJ1-6; D uncertain. The length of the CDR3 is 10 residues. Germline CDR1 reads DFQATT; CDR2 reads SNEGSKA (reference sequence). V was cut by 6 bases and J by 12 bases, with 9 bases left in between. CDR3 loop: CSARLGPLHF. In DNA, the CDR3 is TGCAGTGCCCGACTTGGACCCCTCCACTTT.

The chain is built from TRBV29-1 and TRBJ2-3; maybe TRBD2 (6 bases). The CDR3 is 13 amino acids. Between the trimmed V and J ends, which lost 7 bases and 6 bases, there was a span of 17 bases. The germline gives CDR1 SQVTM, CDR2 ANQGSEA. The CDR3 here is CSAVRDFGDTQYF. The CDR3 region has the DNA TGCAGCGCCGTTAGGGACTTCGGGGATACGCAGTATTTT.

The V call is TRBV2, the J call TRBJ1-2; 8 nucleotides agree with TRBD1. This CDR3 is 13 amino acids long. The V gene's germline CDR1 is SNHLY and CDR2 FYNNEI. V trimming: 6 bases; J trimming: 4 bases; junction bases outside the gene matches: 4. DNA of the CDR3: TGTGCCAGCAGGGACAGGGACGGCTATGGCTACACCTTC. Protein product: CASRDRDGYGYTF.

This chain links TRBV20-1 with TRBJ2-7, with TRBD2 matching over 8 bases. V was pared by 0 bases and J by 0 bases, with 7 bases of the junction left unmatched. Germline CDR1 reads DFQATT; CDR2 reads SNEGSKA (reference sequence). The length of the CDR3 is 16 residues. The CDR3 reads CSARDASAGGSYEQYF. The CDR3 DNA follows: TGCAGTGCTAGAGATGCGTCGGCGGGGGGCTCCTACGAGCAGTACTTC.

The genes are TRBV20-1 and TRBJ2-7; no clear D gene. CDR1 is DFQATT and CDR2 is SNEGSKA in the germline V gene (reference sequence). Trimming took 3 bases from V and 2 from J, leaving 14 bases between them. The CDR3 is 14 residues long. DNA for the CDR3: TGCAGTGCTAGCATCATGGCTCGCCCCTACGAGCAGTACTTC. Protein: CSASIMARPYEQYF.

CDR3 coding DNA: TGTGCCAGCAGCGTACTCGCCTTGGGGTCTGGGGCCAACGTCCTGACTTTC. Its protein is CASSVLALGSGANVLTF. The V gene is TRBV9, the J gene TRBJ2-6; no reliable D call. Germline V gives CDR1 SGDLS, CDR2 YYNGEE. The CDR3 spans 17 residues. V was cut by 1 base and J by 1 base, with 12 bases left in between.

The V call is TRBV7-9, the J call TRBJ1-1; D not certain. Per the germline V gene, CDR1 is SEHNR and CDR2 is FQNEAQ (reference sequence). The CDR3 runs to 14 residues. The ends were cut back, 2 bases at V and 3 bases at J, with 10 bases in the middle. CDR3 nucleotide sequence: TGTGCCAGCAGCTTAAGGGCGGTAGACACTGAAGCTTTCTTT. This gives the protein CASSLRAVDTEAFF.

The chain uses TRBV29-1 and TRBJ2-7; D is possibly TRBD2 (6 bases). CDR3 length: 12 residues. The V gene's germline CDR1 is SQVTM and CDR2 ANQGSEA. The ends were cut back, 6 bases at V and 3 bases at J, with 12 bases in the middle. The CDR3 DNA is TGCAGCGTCGGGAGCGGTTACTACGAGCAGTACTTC. Translating gives CSVGSGYYEQYF.

This chain uses TRBV4-3 with TRBJ2-2; 8 positions match TRBD1. CDR3 length: 17 amino acids. CDR1 LGHNA and CDR2 YSLEER come from the germline V gene. V shed 1 base and J 1 base; nucleotides not matched to a gene: 5. CDR3 coding DNA: TGCGCCAGCAGCCAAGTTCTCGGACAGGGGAACACCGGGGAGCTGTTTTTT. Its protein is CASSQVLGQGNTGELFF.

This rearrangement joins TRBV9 to TRBJ2-7; 13 nucleotides match TRBD2. Trimming cost V 4 bases and J 3 bases; bases outside gene matches: 7. The length of the CDR3 is 16 residues. Per the germline V gene, CDR1 is SGDLS and CDR2 is YYNGEE. This CDR3 is CASSHGGTSGNYEQYF. As DNA, the CDR3 is TGTGCCAGCAGCCACGGAGGGACTAGCGGGAACTACGAGCAGTACTTC.